This TCR beta chain was found in a study of CD8+ T cells in alopecia areata. Study details: Oral tofacitinib (5 to 10 mg twice daily) was administered to treated patients. Tofacitinib therapy took 6 to 18 months; 6 months off drug came after.

Sample treatment: oral pan-JAK inhibitor, 5-10 mg twice daily. CDR1 is DFQATT, CDR2 SNEGSKA, per germline (reference sequence). The length of the CDR3 is 9 residues. V lost 7 bases and J 5 bases, leaving 6 bases between the germline ends. Extracted RNA was reverse transcribed, and the resulting cDNA served as sequencing template. Libraries were prepared by immunoSEQ multiplex PCR; TCRdb keeps only in-frame clonotypes and omits some of them. Here the sample spans approximately 210,000 clones, about three fifths being singletons. The V and J genes are TRBV20-1 and TRBJ2-7; weak D call: TRBD2 (5 bases). The sequences come from CD4+ T cells sorted from blood, collected between weeks 49 and 50, from a patient treated with tofacitinib. The TCR originated in a human donor with alopecia areata. Written as DNA, the CDR3 is TGCAGTGTCGGGAACGAGCAGTACTTC. It translates to CSVGNEQYF.